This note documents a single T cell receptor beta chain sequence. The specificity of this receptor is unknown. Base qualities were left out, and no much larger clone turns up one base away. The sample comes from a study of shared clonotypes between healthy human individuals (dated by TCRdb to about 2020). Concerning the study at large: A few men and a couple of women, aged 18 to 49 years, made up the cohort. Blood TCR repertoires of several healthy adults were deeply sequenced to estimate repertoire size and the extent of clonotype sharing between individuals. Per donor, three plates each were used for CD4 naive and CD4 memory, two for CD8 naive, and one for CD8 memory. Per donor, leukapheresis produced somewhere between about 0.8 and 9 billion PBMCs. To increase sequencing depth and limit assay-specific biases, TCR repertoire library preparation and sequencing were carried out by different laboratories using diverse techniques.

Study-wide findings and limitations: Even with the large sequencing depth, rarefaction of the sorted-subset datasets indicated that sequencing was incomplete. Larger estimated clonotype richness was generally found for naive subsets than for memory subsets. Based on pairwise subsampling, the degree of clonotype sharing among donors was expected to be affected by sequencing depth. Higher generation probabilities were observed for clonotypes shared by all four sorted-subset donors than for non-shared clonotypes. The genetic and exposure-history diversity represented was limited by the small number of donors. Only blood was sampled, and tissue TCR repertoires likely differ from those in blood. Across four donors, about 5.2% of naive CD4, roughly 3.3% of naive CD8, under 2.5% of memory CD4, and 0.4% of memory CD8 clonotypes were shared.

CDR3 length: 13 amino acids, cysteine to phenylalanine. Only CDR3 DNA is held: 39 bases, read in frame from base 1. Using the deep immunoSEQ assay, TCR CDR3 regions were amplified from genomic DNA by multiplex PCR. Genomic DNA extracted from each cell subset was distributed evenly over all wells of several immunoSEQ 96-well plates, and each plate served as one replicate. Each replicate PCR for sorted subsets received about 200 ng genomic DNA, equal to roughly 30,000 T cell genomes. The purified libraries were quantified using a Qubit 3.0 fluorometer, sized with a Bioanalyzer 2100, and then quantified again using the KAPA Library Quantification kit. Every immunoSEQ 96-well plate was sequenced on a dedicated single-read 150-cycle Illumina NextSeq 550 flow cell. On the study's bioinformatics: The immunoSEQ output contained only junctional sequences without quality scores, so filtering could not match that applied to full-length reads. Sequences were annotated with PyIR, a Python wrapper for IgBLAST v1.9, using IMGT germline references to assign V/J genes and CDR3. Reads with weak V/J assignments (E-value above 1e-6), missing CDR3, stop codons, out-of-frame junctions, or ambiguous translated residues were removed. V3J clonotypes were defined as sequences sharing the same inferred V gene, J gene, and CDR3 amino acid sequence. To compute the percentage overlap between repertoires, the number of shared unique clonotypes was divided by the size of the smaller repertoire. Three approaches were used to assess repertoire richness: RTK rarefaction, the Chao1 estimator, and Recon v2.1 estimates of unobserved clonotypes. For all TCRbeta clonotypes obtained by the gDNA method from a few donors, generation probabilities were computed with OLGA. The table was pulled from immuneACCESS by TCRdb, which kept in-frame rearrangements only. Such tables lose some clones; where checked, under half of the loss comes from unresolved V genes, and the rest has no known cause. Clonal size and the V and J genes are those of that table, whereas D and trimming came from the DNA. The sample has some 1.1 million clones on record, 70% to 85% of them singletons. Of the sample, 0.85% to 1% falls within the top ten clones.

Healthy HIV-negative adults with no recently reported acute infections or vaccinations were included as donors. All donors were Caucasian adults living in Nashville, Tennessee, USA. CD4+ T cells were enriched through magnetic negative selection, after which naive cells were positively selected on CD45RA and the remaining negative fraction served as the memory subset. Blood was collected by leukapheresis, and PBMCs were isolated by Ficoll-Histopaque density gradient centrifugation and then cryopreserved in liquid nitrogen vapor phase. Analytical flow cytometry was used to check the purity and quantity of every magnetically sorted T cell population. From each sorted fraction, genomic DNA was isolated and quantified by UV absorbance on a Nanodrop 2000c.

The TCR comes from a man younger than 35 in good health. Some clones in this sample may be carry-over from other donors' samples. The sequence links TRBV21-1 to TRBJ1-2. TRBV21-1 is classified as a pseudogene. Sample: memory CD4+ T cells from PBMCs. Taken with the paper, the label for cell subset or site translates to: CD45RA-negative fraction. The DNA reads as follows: TGTGCCAGCAGCCCCGGGACGCCGGAGGGCTACACCTTC. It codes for CASSPGTPEGYTF.